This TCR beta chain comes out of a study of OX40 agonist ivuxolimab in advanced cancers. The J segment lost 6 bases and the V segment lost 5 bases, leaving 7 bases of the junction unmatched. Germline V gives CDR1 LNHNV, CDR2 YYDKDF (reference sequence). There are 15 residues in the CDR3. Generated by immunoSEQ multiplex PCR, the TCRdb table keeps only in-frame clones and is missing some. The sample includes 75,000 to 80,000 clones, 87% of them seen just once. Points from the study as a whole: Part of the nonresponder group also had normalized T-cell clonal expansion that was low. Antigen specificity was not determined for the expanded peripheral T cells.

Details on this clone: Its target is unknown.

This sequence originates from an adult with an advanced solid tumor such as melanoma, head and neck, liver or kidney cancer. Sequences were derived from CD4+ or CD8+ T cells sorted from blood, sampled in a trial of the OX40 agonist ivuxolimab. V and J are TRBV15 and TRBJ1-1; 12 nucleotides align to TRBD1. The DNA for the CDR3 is TGTGCCACCAGCGTGGGGGGACAGGGGGCTTCTGAAGCTTTCTTT. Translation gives CATSVGGQGASEAFF.